This T cell receptor beta chain was found in a study of blood T cell repertoires in COVID-19. As regards this clone: Other DNA variants within this sample encode the same CDR3.

The CDR3 consists of 14 residues. The V gene end was trimmed by 6 bases and the J gene end by 0 bases; junction bases not matched to a gene: 4. CDR1 is MDHEN, CDR2 SYDVKM, per germline. Data came from immunoSEQ multiplex PCR; TCRdb stores just in-frame clones and leaves some out. The table lists 100,000 to 150,000 clones, more than 80% of them singletons. Sequenced: peripheral blood. The receptor's source is a woman of 80 years or more with COVID-19, enrolled during active disease. The chain couples TRBV28 to TRBJ1-1; 7 nucleotides agree with TRBD1. CDR3 in amino acids: CASSLDRVNTEAFF. CDR3 bases: TGTGCCAGCAGCCTCGACAGGGTGAACACTGAAGCTTTCTTT. Supplemented by reference TRBV28 and TRBJ1-1, the full variable domain reads DVKVTQSSRYLVKRTGEKVFLECVQDMDHENMFWYRQDPGLGLRLIYFSYDVKMKEKGDIPEGYSVSREKKERFSLILESASTNQTSMYLCASSLDRVNTEAFFGQGTRLTVV.